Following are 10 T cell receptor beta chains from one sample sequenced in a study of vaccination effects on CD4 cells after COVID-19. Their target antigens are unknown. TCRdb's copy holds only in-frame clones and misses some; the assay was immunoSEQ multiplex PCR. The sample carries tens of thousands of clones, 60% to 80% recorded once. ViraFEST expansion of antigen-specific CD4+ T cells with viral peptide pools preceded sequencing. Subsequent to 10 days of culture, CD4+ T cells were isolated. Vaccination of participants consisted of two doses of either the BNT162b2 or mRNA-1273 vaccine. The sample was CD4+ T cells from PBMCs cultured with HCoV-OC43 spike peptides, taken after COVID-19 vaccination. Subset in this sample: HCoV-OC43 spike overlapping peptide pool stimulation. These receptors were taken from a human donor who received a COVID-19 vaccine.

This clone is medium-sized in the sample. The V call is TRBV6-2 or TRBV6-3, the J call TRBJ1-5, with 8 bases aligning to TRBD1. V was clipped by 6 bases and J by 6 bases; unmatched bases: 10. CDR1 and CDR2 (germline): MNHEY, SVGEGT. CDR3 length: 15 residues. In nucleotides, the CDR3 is TGTGCCAGCAGCAGGGGGACAGGCACAACTCAGCCCCAGCATTTT. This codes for CASSRGTGTTQPQHF.

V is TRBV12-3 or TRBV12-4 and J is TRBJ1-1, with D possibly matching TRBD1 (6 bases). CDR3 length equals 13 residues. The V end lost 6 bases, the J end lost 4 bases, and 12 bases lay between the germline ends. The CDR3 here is CASRTGYSTEAFF. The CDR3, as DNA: TGTGCCAGCAGAACAGGGTACAGCACTGAAGCTTTCTTT.

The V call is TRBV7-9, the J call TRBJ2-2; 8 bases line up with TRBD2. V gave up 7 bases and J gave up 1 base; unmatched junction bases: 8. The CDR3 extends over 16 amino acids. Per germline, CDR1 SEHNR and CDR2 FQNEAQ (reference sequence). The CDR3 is CASTSRAGGNTGELFF. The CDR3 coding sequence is TGTGCCAGCACCTCTCGGGCGGGAGGGAACACCGGGGAGCTGTTTTTT.

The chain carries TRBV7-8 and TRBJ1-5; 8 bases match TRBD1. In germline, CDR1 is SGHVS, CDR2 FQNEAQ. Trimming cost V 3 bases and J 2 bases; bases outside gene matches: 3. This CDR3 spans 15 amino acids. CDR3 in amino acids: CASSFDRGGNQPQHF. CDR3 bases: TGTGCCAGCAGCTTCGACAGGGGTGGCAATCAGCCCCAGCATTTT.

The DNA for the CDR3 is TGTGCCAGCAGTTGGACAGAGCGCACAGATACGCAGTATTTT. This translates into CASSWTERTDTQYF. V gene TRBV27 combines with J gene TRBJ2-3; D possibly corresponds to TRBD1 (6 bases). The CDR3 spans 14 residues. V was pared by 4 bases and J by 1 base, with 9 bases between. Germline CDR1 and CDR2: MNHEY and SMNVEV (reference sequence).

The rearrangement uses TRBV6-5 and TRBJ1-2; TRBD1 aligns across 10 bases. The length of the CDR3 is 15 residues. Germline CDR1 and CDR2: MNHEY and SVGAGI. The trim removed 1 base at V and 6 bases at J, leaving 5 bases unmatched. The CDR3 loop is CASSYYGQGVHGYTF. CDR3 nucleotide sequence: TGTGCCAGCAGTTACTATGGACAGGGGGTTCATGGCTACACCTTC.

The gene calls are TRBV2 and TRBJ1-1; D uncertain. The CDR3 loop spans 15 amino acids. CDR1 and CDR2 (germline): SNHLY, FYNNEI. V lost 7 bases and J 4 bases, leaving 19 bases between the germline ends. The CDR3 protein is CASTASEFGSTEAFF. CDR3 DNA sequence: TGTGCCAGCACTGCCTCGGAATTCGGGAGCACTGAAGCTTTCTTT.

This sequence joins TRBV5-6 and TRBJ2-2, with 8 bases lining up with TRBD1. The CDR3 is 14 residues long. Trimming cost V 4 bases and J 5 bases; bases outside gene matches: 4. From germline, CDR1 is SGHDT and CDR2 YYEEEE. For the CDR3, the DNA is TGTGCCAGCAGCCGCGACAGGGGAACCGGGGAGCTGTTTTTT. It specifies CASSRDRGTGELFF.

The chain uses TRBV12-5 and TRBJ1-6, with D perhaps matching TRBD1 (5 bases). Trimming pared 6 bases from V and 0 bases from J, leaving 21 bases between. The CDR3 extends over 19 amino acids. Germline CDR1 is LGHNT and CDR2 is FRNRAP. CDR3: CASGQTRDGMSSYNSPLHF. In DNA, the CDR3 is TGTGCTAGTGGCCAAACCCGGGACGGAATGAGCTCCTATAATTCACCCCTCCACTTT.

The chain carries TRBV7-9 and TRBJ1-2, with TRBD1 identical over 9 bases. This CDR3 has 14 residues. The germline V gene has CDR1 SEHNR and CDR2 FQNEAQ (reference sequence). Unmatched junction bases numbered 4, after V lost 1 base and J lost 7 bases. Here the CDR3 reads CASSLENRGLGYTF. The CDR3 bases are TGTGCCAGCAGCTTAGAAAACAGGGGGCTTGGCTACACCTTC.